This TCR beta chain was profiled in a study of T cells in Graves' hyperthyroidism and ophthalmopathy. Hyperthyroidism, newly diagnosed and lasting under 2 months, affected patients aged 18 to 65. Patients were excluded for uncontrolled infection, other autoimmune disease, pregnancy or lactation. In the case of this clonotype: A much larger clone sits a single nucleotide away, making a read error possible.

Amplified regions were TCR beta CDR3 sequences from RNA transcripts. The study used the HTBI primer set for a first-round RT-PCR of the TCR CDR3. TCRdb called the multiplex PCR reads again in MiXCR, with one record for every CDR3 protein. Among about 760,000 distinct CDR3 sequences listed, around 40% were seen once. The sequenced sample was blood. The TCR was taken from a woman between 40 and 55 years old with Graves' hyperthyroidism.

CDR3 in DNA: TGCACCAGCAGTCTAGGGGAGAATAGCAATCAGCCCCAGCATTTT. This encodes CTSSLGENSNQPQHF. This sequence joins TRBV5-1 and TRBJ1-5; TRBD1 might be the D (5 bases). Germline lookup yields CDR1 SGHRS and CDR2 YFSETQ. CDR3 length: 15 amino acids.